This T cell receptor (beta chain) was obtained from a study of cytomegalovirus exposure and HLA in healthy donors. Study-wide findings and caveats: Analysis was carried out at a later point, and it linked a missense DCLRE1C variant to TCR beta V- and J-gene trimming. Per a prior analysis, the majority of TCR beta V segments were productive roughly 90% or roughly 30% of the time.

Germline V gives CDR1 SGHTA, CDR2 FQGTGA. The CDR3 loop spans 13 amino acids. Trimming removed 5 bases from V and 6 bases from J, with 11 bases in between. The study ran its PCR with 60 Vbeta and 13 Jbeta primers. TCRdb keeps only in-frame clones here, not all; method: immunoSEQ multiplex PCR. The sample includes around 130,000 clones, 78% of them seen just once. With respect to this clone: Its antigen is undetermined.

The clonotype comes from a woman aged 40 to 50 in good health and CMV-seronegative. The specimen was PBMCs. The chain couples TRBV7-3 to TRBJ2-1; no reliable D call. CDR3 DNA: TGTGCCAGCAGCCCCTTCTACCGCAATGAGCAGTTCTTC. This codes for CASSPFYRNEQFF.